The text below deals with one TCR beta chain. The data stem from a study of blood T cells in healthy people across ages. Primed by a sample-barcoded 5' primer and a J-beta primer mix, a second PCR proceeded for about 6 to 12 cycles. TCRdb re-derived calls from the 5' RACE reads in MiXCR, one entry per CDR3 protein. This table holds hundreds of thousands of distinct CDR3 sequences, 35% to 50% found once. A minimum of 5 micrograms of total RNA was extracted per sample. The sequence was obtained from a man older than 75 in good health. The specimen was blood.

CDR3 sequence reads: CASSSPLGGEGTDTQYF. CDR3 nucleotides: TGTGCCAGCAGCTCCCCTCTGGGGGGGGAAGGCACAGATACGCAGTATTTT. The chain uses TRBV7-2 and TRBJ2-3; 7 bases fit TRBD2. From germline, CDR1 is SGHTA and CDR2 FQGNSA. After removal of 4 bases from V and 1 base from J, the junction contained 11 bases not matched to a gene. CDR3 length equals 17 residues.